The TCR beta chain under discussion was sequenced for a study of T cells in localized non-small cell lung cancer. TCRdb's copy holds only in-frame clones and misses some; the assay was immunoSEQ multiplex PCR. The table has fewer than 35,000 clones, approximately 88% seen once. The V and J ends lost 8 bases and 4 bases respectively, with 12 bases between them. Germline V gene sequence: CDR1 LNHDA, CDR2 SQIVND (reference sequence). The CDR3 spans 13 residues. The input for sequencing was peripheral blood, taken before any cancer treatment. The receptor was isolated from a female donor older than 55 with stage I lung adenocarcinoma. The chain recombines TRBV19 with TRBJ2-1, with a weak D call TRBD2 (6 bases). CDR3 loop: CASGPGLYNEQFF. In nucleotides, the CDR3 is TGTGCCAGTGGCCCGGGACTGTACAATGAGCAGTTCTTC.